The 16 T cell receptor beta chains in this list originate from one sample, sequenced in a study of cytomegalovirus exposure and HLA in healthy donors. The PCR was carried out with 60 Vbeta primers and 13 Jbeta primers. Using immunoSEQ multiplex PCR, the repertoire was profiled, and TCRdb retains in-frame clones only, with some absent. The sample comprises tens of thousands of clones, 73% of which are singletons, and 4.5% to 5.5% rests with the top ten. Specimen: PBMCs. All receptors derive from a man between 50 and 59 years old in good health and CMV-seronegative.

This clone was found a few times. This rearrangement joins TRBV19 to TRBJ1-2, with D uncertain. CDR1 is LNHDA and CDR2 is SQIVND in the germline V gene (reference sequence). V lost 2 bases, J lost 9 bases, and 13 bases lay in between. The CDR3 spans 13 residues. The CDR3, as DNA: TGTGCCAGTAGTATATGGGCCTCGGATCGCTACACCTTC. As protein: CASSIWASDRYTF.

This chain joins TRBV6-5 and TRBJ1-1, with D unresolved. The germline V gene has CDR1 MNHEY and CDR2 SVGAGI. V dropped 6 bases and J dropped 0 bases, with 8 bases sitting between them. CDR3 length equals 13 residues. The DNA for the CDR3 is TGTGCCAGCAGGAGTTCAATGAACACTGAAGCTTTCTTT. It encodes CASRSSMNTEAFF.

This clone was found once. The chain recombines TRBV5-1 with TRBJ2-7; TRBD1 might be the D (5 bases). Looked up from germline, CDR1 is SGHRS and CDR2 is YFSETQ. The length of the CDR3 is 14 residues. V lost 9 bases, J lost 4 bases, and 20 bases lay in between. The CDR3 DNA sequence: TGCGCCACCTCTGGGGCCGAAGGGGCGTACGAGCAGTACTTC. Protein: CATSGAEGAYEQYF.

As for this clone: The junction shows a germline mismatch at one end, possibly a read error. This sequence joins TRBV5-1 and TRBJ1-3; the match to TRBD1 covers 7 bases. Germline lookup yields CDR1 SGHRS and CDR2 YFSETQ. The CDR3 loop spans 15 amino acids. In DNA form, the CDR3 reads TGCGCCAGCAGCTTGGGGGACAGCTCTGGAAACATCATATATTTT. It translates to CASSLGDSSGNIIYF.

V usage is TRBV7-8 and J usage is TRBJ1-1, with D perhaps TRBD1 (6 bases). The CDR3 sequence is 13 residues long. Trimming cost V 5 bases and J 5 bases, with 12 bases left between them. Germline CDR1 SGHVS, CDR2 FQNEAQ. CDR3 DNA sequence: TGTGCCAGCAGCCAGGGGACGAGAACTGAAGCTTTCTTT. Translation: CASSQGTRTEAFF.

The sample holds a few counts of this clone. V and J are TRBV7-9 and TRBJ2-3, with D maybe TRBD2 (5 bases). V lost 3 bases and J 6 bases, leaving 19 bases between the germline ends. The CDR3 runs 16 residues. Germline V gene sequence: CDR1 SEHNR, CDR2 FQNEAQ (reference sequence). For the CDR3, the DNA is TGTGCCAGCAGCTTCCCCCTAGCAGGCCCCGAGGATACGCAGTATTTT. It is translated as CASSFPLAGPEDTQYF.

The V gene is TRBV6-1, the J gene TRBJ2-2; D perhaps matches TRBD2 (7 bases). The germline V gene encodes CDR1 MNHNS and CDR2 SASEGT. The CDR3 is 16 residues long. Trimming stripped 0 bases from V and 4 bases from J, with 12 bases between. CDR3 nucleotides: TGTGCCAGCAGTGAAGCCTCGCGGGGGCGCACCGGGGAGCTGTTTTTT. The encoded protein is CASSEASRGRTGELFF.

The J gene is TRBJ1-6, the V gene TRBV7-2; 10 bases are shared with TRBD1. The V and J ends lost 5 bases and 7 bases, in that order; junction bases with no gene match: 11. Germline CDR1 is SGHTA and CDR2 is FQGNSA. The CDR3 totals 17 residues. The CDR3 sequence is CASSQVGTGAPNSPLHF. The CDR3 DNA is TGTGCCAGCAGCCAAGTGGGGACAGGGGCCCCAAATTCACCCCTCCACTTT.

The rearrangement joins TRBV4-1 to TRBJ2-7; 9 nucleotides line up with TRBD1. CDR1 is MGHRA and CDR2 is YSYEKL in the germline V gene. J was trimmed by 5 bases and V by 4 bases; bases with no gene match: 6. The CDR3 runs 14 residues. CDR3 protein: CASSPGTGSDEQYF. In nucleotides, the CDR3 is TGCGCCAGCAGCCCCGGGACAGGGAGCGACGAGCAGTACTTC.

The chain couples TRBV7-9 to TRBJ2-3; D not certain. CDR1 and CDR2 (germline): SEHNR, FQNEAQ (reference sequence). V gave up 8 bases and J gave up 3 bases, with 6 bases separating them. CDR3 length: 11 residues. CDR3 bases: TGTGCCAGCCAGGAAACAGATACGCAGTATTTT. This encodes CASQETDTQYF.

The chain couples TRBV7-8 to TRBJ1-4; maybe TRBD1 (5 bases). The V end lost 5 bases, the J end lost 8 bases, and 21 bases lay between the germline ends. The CDR3 contains 16 residues. Germline V gene lookup returns CDR1 SGHVS and CDR2 FQNEAQ. The CDR3 bases are TGTGCCAGCAGCGGGACCAGACTCTCGGAGGGGGAAAAACTGTTTTTT. It is translated as CASSGTRLSEGEKLFF.

This clone was recorded only once. J is TRBJ1-1 and V is TRBV19; tentative D call: TRBD1 (5 bases). V lost 1 base, J lost 5 bases, and 11 bases lay in between. The CDR3 is 14 amino acids. Germline CDR1 LNHDA, CDR2 SQIVND (reference sequence). CDR3 sequence reads: CASSIGLAGTEAFF. The CDR3 DNA reads as TGTGCCAGTAGTATAGGTCTGGCAGGGACTGAAGCTTTCTTT.

The chain has TRBV4-2 and TRBJ2-2, with 11 positions matching TRBD2. The germline V gene has CDR1 LGHNA and CDR2 YNFKEQ. The CDR3 contains 19 residues. V lost 1 base, J lost 3 bases, and 10 bases stayed unmatched. DNA for the CDR3: TGTGCCAGCAGCCAAGTTCCTAGCGGGGGGCCCCGGGACACCGGGGAGCTGTTTTTT. It is translated as CASSQVPSGGPRDTGELFF.

The V call is TRBV11-2, the J call TRBJ1-3; 7 nucleotides agree with TRBD1. The CDR3 spans 16 residues. The germline CDR1 and CDR2 sequences are SGHAT and FQNNGV. With 5 bases clipped from V and 2 bases from J, the junction kept 9 bases outside the gene matches. The CDR3 DNA is TGTGCCAGCAGCCGTGATACCGGGACAGCTGGAAACACCATATATTTT. This codes for CASSRDTGTAGNTIYF.

The rearrangement uses TRBV29-1 and TRBJ1-2, with D perhaps matching TRBD1 (5 bases). This CDR3 contains 13 residues. Trimming stripped 4 bases from V and 2 bases from J, with 11 bases between. Germline loops: CDR1 SQVTM, CDR2 ANQGSEA. CDR3 sequence reads: CSVAAGHNYGYTF. CDR3 DNA sequence: TGCAGCGTTGCTGCGGGGCACAACTATGGCTACACCTTC.

The chain has TRBV6-5 and TRBJ2-5, with a weak D call TRBD1 (5 bases). In germline, CDR1 is MNHEY, CDR2 SVGAGI. The ends were cut back, 0 bases at V and 2 bases at J, with 7 bases in the middle. The CDR3 is 14 amino acids. CDR3 residues: CASSYSQGQETQYF. In nucleotides, the CDR3 is TGTGCCAGCAGTTACTCTCAGGGTCAAGAGACCCAGTACTTC.